These T cell receptor beta chains were read from a single sample in a study of PD-1 blockade in classical Hodgkin lymphoma. The method was immunoSEQ multiplex PCR; TCRdb's version includes in-frame clones alone and lacks a portion of them. This table holds 20,000 to 25,000 clones, about 80% found once. The source was peripheral blood mononuclear cells (PBMCs), collected before the fourth cycle of nivolumab. These receptors were collected from a human donor with classical Hodgkin lymphoma. Both conserved end residues are part of each CDR3. The D gene is left open where the match is weak.

j_call: TRBJ1-5
d_call: .
v_call: TRBV2
cdr3_aa: CASSEWPANQPQHF

j_call: TRBJ2-4
d_call: TRBD1
v_call: TRBV30
cdr3_aa: CAWRPQRQGIAKNIQYF

j_call: TRBJ2-1
d_call: TRBD2
v_call: TRBV6-1
cdr3_aa: CASSEAPGLQRGEQFF

j_call: TRBJ2-2
d_call: TRBD1
v_call: TRBV5-1
cdr3_aa: CASSPVGDRGAGELFF

j_call: TRBJ2-2
d_call: TRBD1
v_call: TRBV12-5
cdr3_aa: CASGLAGQGPNTGELFF

j_call: TRBJ2-1
d_call: .
v_call: TRBV11-2
cdr3_aa: CASSLVGAGSSPYNEQFF

j_call: TRBJ2-2
d_call: TRBD2
v_call: TRBV19
cdr3_aa: CASSPLRNSGRAGGELFF

j_call: TRBJ1-4
d_call: .
v_call: TRBV10-3
cdr3_aa: CAISESTGRANEKLFF

j_call: TRBJ2-7
d_call: TRBD1
v_call: TRBV14
cdr3_aa: CASSRQGNSYEQYF

j_call: TRBJ2-1
d_call: .
v_call: TRBV18
cdr3_aa: CASSPGSEHNEQFF

j_call: TRBJ1-4
d_call: .
v_call: TRBV30
cdr3_aa: CAWTTGGGTEKLFF

j_call: TRBJ2-3
d_call: TRBD2
v_call: TRBV6-1
cdr3_aa: CASSVSSGASTDTQYF

j_call: TRBJ2-7
d_call: TRBD2
v_call: TRBV5-1
cdr3_aa: CASSLTGAGLANTYEQYF

j_call: TRBJ2-1
d_call: TRBD1
v_call: TRBV2
cdr3_aa: CASNRQGSWEQFF

j_call: TRBJ2-3
d_call: TRBD2
v_call: TRBV28
cdr3_aa: CASSLSGRTDTQYF

j_call: TRBJ1-5
d_call: .
v_call: TRBV7-9
cdr3_aa: CASSRGQGGNQPQHF

j_call: TRBJ1-1
d_call: TRBD1
v_call: TRBV30
cdr3_aa: CAWSAGTANTEAFF

j_call: TRBJ2-3
d_call: TRBD1
v_call: TRBV30
cdr3_aa: CAWTRGTTGTDTQYF

j_call: TRBJ2-1
d_call: .
v_call: TRBV30
cdr3_aa: CAWSGTLYNEQFF

j_call: TRBJ1-5
d_call: .
v_call: TRBV11-2
cdr3_aa: CASSLGTGQPQHF

j_call: TRBJ1-1
d_call: .
v_call: TRBV5-1
cdr3_aa: CASSPRTATNTEAFF

j_call: TRBJ2-1
d_call: TRBD2
v_call: TRBV5-1
cdr3_aa: CASARGDGNEQFF

j_call: TRBJ2-1
d_call: .
v_call: TRBV6-5
cdr3_aa: CASSYIARERNEQFF

j_call: TRBJ2-7
d_call: TRBD1
v_call: TRBV4-1
cdr3_aa: CASSHAGVGQGRISYEQYF

j_call: TRBJ2-7
d_call: .
v_call: TRBV4-1
cdr3_aa: CASSQGDTYEQYF

j_call: TRBJ1-2
d_call: TRBD1
v_call: TRBV7-2
cdr3_aa: CASRVPTGALRGYTF

j_call: TRBJ2-3
d_call: .
v_call: TRBV5-1
cdr3_aa: CASSLVSQSTDTQYF